This T cell receptor beta chain was captured in a study of blood T cells in healthy people across ages. A J-beta primer mix and a sample-barcoded 5' primer were used in a second PCR of about 7 to 12 cycles. One entry per CDR3 protein results from TCRdb running MiXCR on the 5' RACE reads. The sample lists hundreds of thousands of distinct CDR3 sequences, approximately 60% seen once, with roughly 25% in the top ten. This clonotype appeared a single time. Germline assignment: CDR1 SEHNR and CDR2 FQNEAQ (reference sequence). There are 15 residues in the CDR3. The receptor's source is a middle-aged man in good health. This chain links TRBV7-9 with TRBJ2-4; 8 positions agree with TRBD2. The last part of the DNA fits TRBJ2-7 better; the J call may be wrong. The material sequenced was blood. CDR3 loop: CASSFGAGGPYEQYF. In nucleotides, the CDR3 is TGTGCCAGCAGCTTTGGGGCGGGAGGTCCCTACGAGCAGTACTTC.